One and the same sample provided the 15 T cell receptor beta chains below, sequenced in a study of blood T cell repertoires in COVID-19 (dated by TCRdb to the early 2020s). Libraries were constructed by the immunoSEQ multiplex PCR assay. TCRdb provides this immuneACCESS table in a form limited to in-frame rearrangements. Some clones are lacking; in checked studies, under half of them reflect an unresolved V gene, and why the rest are absent is not known. In all, the sample holds about 200,000 clones, and 70% to 90% of those were seen once. 3.3% of the sample rests with the top ten. Source material: peripheral blood. The receptors stem from a man in his fifties or sixties with acute or convalescent COVID-19.

The DNA of the CDR3 is TGTGCCAGTAGTATGGGTACAGGCATCTCTGGGGCCAACGTCCTGACTTTC. Its protein product is CASSMGTGISGANVLTF. This chain joins TRBV19 and TRBJ2-6, with TRBD1 as a possible D gene (5 bases). The V gene's germline CDR1 is LNHDA and CDR2 SQIVND (reference sequence). The CDR3 loop spans 17 amino acids. The germline V and J ends were trimmed by 3 bases and 0 bases, with 12 bases remaining between them. Filled out from reference TRBV19 and TRBJ2-6, the complete variable domain reads DGGITQSPKYLFRKEGQNVTLSCEQNLNHDAMYWYRQDPGQGLRLIYYSQIVNDFQKGDIAEGYSVSREKKESFPLTVTSAQKNPTAFYLCASSMGTGISGANVLTFGAGSRLTVL.

This clone was seen a few times. The V call is TRBV7-2, the J call TRBJ1-2, with TRBD1 identical over 10 bases. V was pared by 5 bases and J by 5 bases, with 11 bases of the junction left unmatched. The CDR3 runs to 16 residues. Germline V lookup: CDR1 SGHTA, CDR2 FQGNSA. The CDR3 protein is CASSLNRDRGNYGYTF. The DNA for the CDR3 is TGTGCCAGCAGCCTAAACCGGGACAGGGGAAATTATGGCTACACCTTC. Full variable domain (rest looked up from reference TRBV7-2 and TRBJ1-2): GAGVSQSPSNKVTEKGKDVELRCDPISGHTALYWYRQSLGQGLEFLIYFQGNSAPDKSGLPSDRFSAERTGGSVSTLTIQRTQQEDSAVYLCASSLNRDRGNYGYTFGSGTRLTVV.

The V call is TRBV7-9, the J call TRBJ2-1; TRBD2 aligns across 7 bases. The CDR3 has 17 residues. From germline, CDR1 is SEHNR and CDR2 FQNEAQ (reference sequence). The J segment lost 8 bases and the V segment lost 2 bases, leaving 15 bases of the junction unmatched. CDR3: CASSLPRSGKGEDEQFF. The CDR3 region has the DNA TGTGCCAGCAGCTTACCCCGCAGCGGGAAAGGGGAGGATGAGCAGTTCTTC.

This clone came up a few times. The J gene is TRBJ2-5, the V gene TRBV7-9, with a tentative D call TRBD2 (5 bases). The CDR3 contains 14 residues. CDR1 and CDR2 (germline): SEHNR, FQNEAQ (reference sequence). The germline V and J ends were trimmed by 7 bases and 1 base, with 13 bases remaining between them. CDR3 loop: CASNLREGQETQYF. The CDR3 DNA reads TGTGCCAGCAACCTACGCGAGGGCCAAGAGACCCAGTACTTC.

The chain recombines TRBV28 with TRBJ2-3; 8 bases line up with TRBD2. The CDR3 has 15 amino acids. V lost 5 bases, J lost 0 bases, and 4 bases stayed unmatched. The V gene's germline CDR1 is MDHEN and CDR2 SYDVKM. CDR3 sequence (DNA): TGTGCCAGCAGTCTAGCGGGCCTAAGCACAGATACGCAGTATTTT. Its translation is CASSLAGLSTDTQYF.

This sequence joins TRBV5-8 and TRBJ1-5; maybe TRBD1 (5 bases). This CDR3 is 16 amino acids long. CDR1 is SGHTS, CDR2 YDEGEE, per germline. Trimming removed 1 base at V and 1 base at J, with 12 bases between. The CDR3 is CASSLRGVRSNQPQHF. The CDR3 nucleotides are TGTGCCAGCAGCTTGCGGGGGGTGAGGAGCAATCAGCCCCAGCATTTT.

The chain recombines TRBV6-1 with TRBJ1-2, with 8 nucleotides matching TRBD1. The CDR3 has 15 amino acids. The trim removed 2 bases at V and 1 base at J, leaving 3 bases unmatched. Per germline, CDR1 MNHNS and CDR2 SASEGT. The CDR3 region has the DNA TGTGCCAGCAGTGAATACGGACAGGGTAACTATGGCTACACCTTC. Its translation: CASSEYGQGNYGYTF.

The chain couples TRBV27 to TRBJ2-7; D is undetermined. Trimming shortened V by 5 bases and J by 8 bases, and 7 bases separated the two germline ends. There are 10 residues in the CDR3. Per germline, CDR1 MNHEY and CDR2 SMNVEV (reference sequence). Here the CDR3 DNA reads TGTGCCAGCAGTCCCCCCAAGCAGTACTTC. This codes for CASSPPKQYF.

The chain uses TRBV7-2 and TRBJ1-2; D unresolved. There are 14 residues in the CDR3. V shed 2 bases and J shed 6 bases, with 13 bases lying between them. Germline lookup yields CDR1 SGHTA and CDR2 FQGNSA. The CDR3 DNA sequence: TGTGCCAGCAGCTTATTAGGTAGCTCCCATGGCTACACCTTC. Its protein product is CASSLLGSSHGYTF. The full variable domain, completed using reference TRBV7-2 and TRBJ1-2, is GAGVSQSPSNKVTEKGKDVELRCDPISGHTALYWYRQSLGQGLEFLIYFQGNSAPDKSGLPSDRFSAERTGGSVSTLTIQRTQQEDSAVYLCASSLLGSSHGYTFGSGTRLTVV.

This chain joins TRBV7-8 and TRBJ2-7; TRBD2 matches 11 bases. This CDR3 has 14 amino acids. Germline assignment: CDR1 SGHVS and CDR2 FQNEAQ. The V and J ends lost 2 bases and 6 bases, in that order; junction bases with no gene match: 3. CDR3 DNA: TGTGCCAGCAGCTTAACTAGCGGGAGATCCGAGCAGTACTTC. Residues: CASSLTSGRSEQYF.

V and J are TRBV7-2 and TRBJ2-7; 10 nucleotides line up with TRBD1. The CDR3 covers 14 residues. Germline V gene data show CDR1 as SGHTA and CDR2 as FQGNSA. With V trimmed by 3 bases and J by 4 bases, 3 bases remained unmatched. CDR3 sequence reads: CASSFRDRGYEQYF. The CDR3 DNA sequence: TGTGCCAGCAGCTTTCGGGACAGGGGTTACGAGCAGTACTTC.

The V gene is TRBV2, the J gene TRBJ2-5; a weak D match, TRBD1 (6 bases). The germline V gene encodes CDR1 SNHLY and CDR2 FYNNEI. V lost 4 bases and J lost 3, with 9 bases in between. This CDR3 is built from 13 residues. CDR3 nucleotide sequence: TGTGCCAGCAGTGGGACAGCCAAAGAGACCCAGTACTTC. Translated, it gives CASSGTAKETQYF.

This chain joins TRBV19 and TRBJ2-1; 8 nucleotides agree with TRBD2. Trimming took 9 bases from V and 7 from J; bases not matched to a gene: 8. Germline V gene sequence: CDR1 LNHDA, CDR2 SQIVND (reference sequence). This CDR3 region has 13 residues. The CDR3 DNA sequence: TGTGCCAGCGGGGGGGTCAGGCTAAATGAGCAGTTCTTC. Protein product: CASGGVRLNEQFF.

The chain combines TRBV27 with TRBJ1-4, with D maybe TRBD1 (5 bases). There are 14 residues in the CDR3. V was clipped by 7 bases and J by 13 bases, with 22 bases between them. The V gene's germline CDR1 is MNHEY and CDR2 SMNVEV (reference sequence). The DNA of the CDR3 is TGTGCCAGCAAACCTTACCTCTCTCAGGGCCCACTGTTTTTT. Its protein is CASKPYLSQGPLFF.

V and J are TRBV7-2 and TRBJ1-5; D gene ambiguous. From germline, CDR1 is SGHTA and CDR2 FQGNSA. Trimming took 5 bases from V and 3 from J, leaving 8 bases between them. The CDR3 contains 13 residues. In nucleotides, the CDR3 is TGTGCCAGCAGCCCCCAGTACAATCAGCCCCAGCATTTT. Its protein is CASSPQYNQPQHF.